These T cell receptor beta chains were read from a single sample in a study of Ad26.COV2.S vaccination and SARS-CoV-2 variants. Assay used: immunoSEQ multiplex PCR; TCRdb lists only in-frame clones, some missing. Of about 330,000 clones listed, 90% are singletons. Here the sequenced sample was peripheral blood, taken in a trial of Ad26.COV2.S vaccine versus placebo. The receptors originated from a person between 18 and 65 years old who received the Ad26.COV2.S COVID-19 vaccine or a placebo. Both conserved end residues are part of each CDR3. The D gene is left open where the match is weak. A row's size may be missing; if present it is once, few, many or a size class.

TRBV6-5	12	.	TRBJ2-5	TRBD2	TGTGCCACCGGGACTAGCTTTGAGACCCAGTACTTC	CATGTSFETQYF
TRBV5-1	12	.	TRBJ1-1	TRBD1	TGCGCCAGCAGCCCGCAGGGGGCCGAAGCTTTCTTT	CASSPQGAEAFF
TRBV5-1	14	few	TRBJ1-6	TRBD1	TGCGCCAGCAGCTTAGGACAGGCCTCCTCACCCCTCCACTTT	CASSLGQASSPLHF
TRBV6-5	13	.	TRBJ2-5	.	TGTGCCAGCAGCATGGACGGTGAAGAGACCCAGTACTTC	CASSMDGEETQYF
TRBV15	16	.	TRBJ2-3	TRBD2	TGTGCCACCAGTAAGGGACTAGGAAGTCGGTCAGATACGCAGTATTTT	CATSKGLGSRSDTQYF
TRBV4-3	17	.	TRBJ1-6	.	TGCGCCAGCAGCCAAGTCCCTCTTTTCTCCTATAATTCACCCCTCCACTTT	CASSQVPLFSYNSPLHF
TRBV4-1	18	.	TRBJ2-7	.	TGCGCCAGCAGCCAAGAAGGCAGGGGTGTCATCCAGACCTACGAGCAGTACTTC	CASSQEGRGVIQTYEQYF
TRBV12-3/TRBV12-4	12	.	TRBJ1-4	.	TGTGCCAGCAGTTTAGAGGGGGAAAAACTGTTTTTT	CASSLEGEKLFF
TRBV7-9	15	.	TRBJ2-5	TRBD2	TGTGCCAGCAGCTTAGGACTAGCGGGAGCAGAGACCCAGTACTTC	CASSLGLAGAETQYF
TRBV27	15	.	TRBJ1-5	.	TGTGCCAGCAGTCCTTCGGAGAATAGCAATCAGCCCCAGCATTTT	CASSPSENSNQPQHF
TRBV7-2	12	once	TRBJ2-7	.	TGTGCCAGCAGCTTAGGGTCGGCCGAGCAGTACTTC	CASSLGSAEQYF
TRBV3-1/TRBV3-2	16	.	TRBJ2-1	TRBD2	TGTGCCATATCTCGTTGCGAGCGGGAGGGCGGGAATGAGCAGTTCTTC	CAISRCEREGGNEQFF
TRBV19	15	.	TRBJ2-3	.	TGTGCCAGTAGGCCAACAGGGATCTTCACAGATACGCAGTATTTT	CASRPTGIFTDTQYF
TRBV16	15	.	TRBJ1-2	.	TGTGCCAGCAGAATAGGACGGGGGGCGGACTATGGCTACACCTTC	CASRIGRGADYGYTF
TRBV12-5	17	few	TRBJ2-6	.	TGTGCTAGTGGAGCCCTCAGCCCCCCATCTGGGGCCAACGTCCTGACTTTC	CASGALSPPSGANVLTF
TRBV7-2	12	once	TRBJ1-2	.	TGTGCCAGCGGTCGGGGGAATTATGGCTACACCTTC	CASGRGNYGYTF
TRBV6-8	18	.	TRBJ2-5	TRBD2	TGTGCCAGCAGTACTAGTCTAGCGGGAGCCCGGGATGATGCGACCCAGTACTTC	CASSTSLAGARDDATQYF
TRBV6-5	13	.	TRBJ1-2	.	TGTGCCAGCAGTTACTCGGAGGTCCGGGGCTACACCTTC	CASSYSEVRGYTF
TRBV19	16	.	TRBJ1-5	.	TGTGCCAGTAGTACGGCCAGGACAGTACATAATCAGCCCCAGCATTTT	CASSTARTVHNQPQHF
TRBV18	17	.	TRBJ2-3	TRBD2	TGTGCCAGCTCATCCTGGACTAGCGGGAACTCGATAGATACGCAGTATTTT	CASSSWTSGNSIDTQYF
TRBV6-5	15	.	TRBJ1-6	.	TGTGCCAGCAGTTACAAGGACAGACCTAATTCACCCCTCCACTTT	CASSYKDRPNSPLHF
TRBV7-9	12	.	TRBJ1-1	.	TGTGCCAGCAGCTTAGGGACAGCTGAAGCTTTCTTT	CASSLGTAEAFF
TRBV29-1	10	.	TRBJ1-2	.	TGCAGCGTTGATTACTATGGCTACACCTTC	CSVDYYGYTF
TRBV6-4	13	.	TRBJ2-5	.	TGTGCCAGCAGTCAAACAGTTGAGGAGACCCAGTACTTC	CASSQTVEETQYF
TRBV13	19	.	TRBJ1-2	TRBD1	TGTGCCAGCAGCTCCAAATTCTTTCCCGACAGGGTAAAGGGCTATGGCTACACCTTC	CASSSKFFPDRVKGYGYTF